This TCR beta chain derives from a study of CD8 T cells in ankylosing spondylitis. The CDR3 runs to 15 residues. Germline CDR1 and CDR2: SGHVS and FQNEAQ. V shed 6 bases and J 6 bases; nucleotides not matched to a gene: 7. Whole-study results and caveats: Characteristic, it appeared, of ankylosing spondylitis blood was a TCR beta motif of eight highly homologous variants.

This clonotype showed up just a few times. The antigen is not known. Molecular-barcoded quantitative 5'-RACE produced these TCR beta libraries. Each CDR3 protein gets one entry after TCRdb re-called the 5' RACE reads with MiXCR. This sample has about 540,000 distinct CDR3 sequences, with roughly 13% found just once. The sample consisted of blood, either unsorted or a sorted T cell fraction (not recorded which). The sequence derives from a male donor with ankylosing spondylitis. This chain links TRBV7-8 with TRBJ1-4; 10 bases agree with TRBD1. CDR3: CASRADRGRDEKLFF. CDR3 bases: TGTGCCAGCAGGGCGGACAGGGGGAGGGATGAAAAACTGTTTTTT.